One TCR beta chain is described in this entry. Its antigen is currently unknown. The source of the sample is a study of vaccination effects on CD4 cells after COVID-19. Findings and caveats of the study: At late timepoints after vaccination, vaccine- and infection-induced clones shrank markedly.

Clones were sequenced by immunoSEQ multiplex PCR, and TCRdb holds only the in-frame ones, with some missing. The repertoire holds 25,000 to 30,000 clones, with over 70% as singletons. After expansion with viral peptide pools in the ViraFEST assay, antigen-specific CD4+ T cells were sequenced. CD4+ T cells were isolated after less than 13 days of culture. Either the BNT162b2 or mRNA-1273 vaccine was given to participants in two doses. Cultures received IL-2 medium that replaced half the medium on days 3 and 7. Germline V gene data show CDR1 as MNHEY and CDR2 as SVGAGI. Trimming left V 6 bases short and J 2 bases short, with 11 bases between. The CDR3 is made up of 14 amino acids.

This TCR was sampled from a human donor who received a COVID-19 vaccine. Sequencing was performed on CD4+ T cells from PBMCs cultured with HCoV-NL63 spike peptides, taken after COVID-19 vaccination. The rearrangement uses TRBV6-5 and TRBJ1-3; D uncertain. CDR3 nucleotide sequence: TGTGCCAGCAGCCCAATCTCTCCTGGAAACACCATATATTTT. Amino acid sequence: CASSPISPGNTIYF.